This T cell receptor beta chain was profiled in a study of blood T cell repertoires in COVID-19. Study-level information: COVID-19 samples, acute and convalescent, were from the United States, Italy and Spain. PBMCs, B-cell-depleted T cells, or T cells provided the cDNA or gDNA that made up the material.

Per the original methods: Amplification of reference gene primers provided the estimated nucleated cell counts. TCRdb keeps only in-frame clones here, not all; method: immunoSEQ multiplex PCR. The V and J calls and clone size are taken from that table; D and trimming were inferred from the DNA. The table lists over 200,000 clones, roughly 89% of them singletons, with approximately 2.1% in the top ten. Trimming removed 6 bases from V and 4 bases from J, with 12 bases in between. The CDR3 is 13 amino acids. This TCR was recovered from a man aged 30-40 years who had recovered from COVID-19. The sample consisted of peripheral blood. The chain recombines TRBV12-3 or TRBV12-4 with TRBJ1-1; maybe TRBD1 (6 bases). In DNA, the CDR3 is TGTGCCAGCAGGCTCGGGGGGGCCACTGAAGCTTTCTTT. Its translation is CASRLGGATEAFF.